This T cell receptor beta chain was sequenced in a study of OX40 agonist ivuxolimab in advanced cancers. Generated by immunoSEQ multiplex PCR, the TCRdb table keeps only in-frame clones and is missing some. Counted here are roughly 10,000 clones, about 90% occurring once; the ten biggest clones make up approximately 10%. The length of the CDR3 is 14 residues. Germline values: CDR1 PRHDT, CDR2 FYEKMQ (reference sequence). This clone showed up just once. One junction end disagrees with the germline gene, perhaps due to a read error. This same CDR3 is encoded by further DNA sequences in the sample. This material consisted of CD4+ or CD8+ T cells sorted from blood, taken in a trial of the OX40 agonist ivuxolimab. This clonotype was obtained from an adult with an advanced solid tumor such as melanoma, head and neck, liver or kidney cancer. The V and J genes are TRBV13 and TRBJ1-2; the D gene is possibly TRBD1 (6 bases). The CDR3 DNA follows: TGTGCCAGCAGTTTAGGCCGAAGGGGGGGTGGCTACACCTTC. Translation gives CASSLGRRGGGYTF.